Here is one T cell receptor beta chain with its context. No antigen is known for it. This library used approximately 0.4 ug RNA and molecular barcoded adaptors spanning alpha/delta and beta/gamma chains. TCRdb recomputed calls from the reads with MiXCR, one row per CDR3 protein. This table has some 130,000 distinct CDR3 sequences, approximately 13% appearing once. Every patient had bone marrow sampled while the disease was active. With V trimmed by 2 bases and J by 7 bases, 12 bases remained unmatched. This CDR3 has 16 amino acids. CDR1 is DFQATT, CDR2 SNEGSKA, per germline (reference sequence). This sample was included in a study of read filtering for tumor transcriptome and immune sequencing. Findings and caveats of the study: Single-read clonotypes: 80% to 90% of IR-seq clonotypes (around 3.4% of reads), about 75% of RNA-seq clonotypes (approximately 43% of reads).

The receptor comes from a donor aged 40 or over with multiple myeloma. This chain uses TRBV20-1 with TRBJ1-2; TRBD1 matches 11 bases. Sample: a population of CD138-negative cells sorted from bone marrow. This CDR3 reads CSARSPGQGARRGYTF. The CDR3 nucleotides read TGCAGTGCTAGATCCCCAGGACAGGGGGCGCGGCGTGGCTACACCTTC.